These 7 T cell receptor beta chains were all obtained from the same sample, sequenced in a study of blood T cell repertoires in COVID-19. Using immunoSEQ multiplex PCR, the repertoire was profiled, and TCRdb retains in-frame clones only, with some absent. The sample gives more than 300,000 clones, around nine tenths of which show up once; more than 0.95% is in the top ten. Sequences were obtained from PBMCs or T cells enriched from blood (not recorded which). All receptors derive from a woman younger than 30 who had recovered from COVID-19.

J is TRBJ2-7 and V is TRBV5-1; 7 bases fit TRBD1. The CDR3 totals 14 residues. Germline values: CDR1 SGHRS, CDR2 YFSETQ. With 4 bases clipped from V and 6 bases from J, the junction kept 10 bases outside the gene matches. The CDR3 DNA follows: TGCGCCAGCAGCCCCGGGACAGAATTCGGCGAGCAGTACTTC. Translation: CASSPGTEFGEQYF.

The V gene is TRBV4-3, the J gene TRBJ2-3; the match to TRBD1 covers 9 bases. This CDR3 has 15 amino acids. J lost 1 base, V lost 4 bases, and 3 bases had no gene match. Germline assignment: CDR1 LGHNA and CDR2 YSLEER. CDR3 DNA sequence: TGCGCCAGCAGCCCACAGGGGGCGGGCACAGATACGCAGTATTTT. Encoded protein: CASSPQGAGTDTQYF.

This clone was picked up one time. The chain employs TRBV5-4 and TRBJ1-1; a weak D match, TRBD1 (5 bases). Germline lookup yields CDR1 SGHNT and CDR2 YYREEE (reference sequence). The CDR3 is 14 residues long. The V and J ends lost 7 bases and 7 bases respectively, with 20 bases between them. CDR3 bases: TGTGCCAGCGCAAGGATCAGGGAAGTGGGTGAAGCTTTCTTT. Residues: CASARIREVGEAFF.

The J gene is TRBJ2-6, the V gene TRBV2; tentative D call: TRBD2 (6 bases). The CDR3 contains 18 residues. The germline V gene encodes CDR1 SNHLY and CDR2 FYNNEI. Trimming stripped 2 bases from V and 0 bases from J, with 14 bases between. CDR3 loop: CASSESGVPRSGANVLTF. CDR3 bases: TGTGCCAGCAGTGAATCGGGGGTTCCCCGCTCTGGGGCCAACGTCCTGACTTTC.

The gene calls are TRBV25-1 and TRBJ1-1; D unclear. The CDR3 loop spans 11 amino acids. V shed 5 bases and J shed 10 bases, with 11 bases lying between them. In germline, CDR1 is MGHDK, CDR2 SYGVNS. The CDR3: CASSSRSRAFF. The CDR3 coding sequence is TGTGCCAGCAGTTCACGGTCCCGAGCTTTCTTT. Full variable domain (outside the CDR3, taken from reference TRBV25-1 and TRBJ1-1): EADIYQTPRYLVIGTGKKITLECSQTMGHDKMYWYQQDPGMELHLIHYSYGVNSTEKGDLSSESTVSRIRTEHFPLTLESARPSHTSQYLCASSSRSRAFFGQGTRLTVV.

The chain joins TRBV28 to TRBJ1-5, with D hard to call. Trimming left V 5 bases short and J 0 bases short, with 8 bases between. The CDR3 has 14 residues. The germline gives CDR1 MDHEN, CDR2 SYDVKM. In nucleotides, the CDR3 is TGTGCCAGCAGTGCCGCCTATAGCAATCAGCCCCAGCATTTT. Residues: CASSAAYSNQPQHF.

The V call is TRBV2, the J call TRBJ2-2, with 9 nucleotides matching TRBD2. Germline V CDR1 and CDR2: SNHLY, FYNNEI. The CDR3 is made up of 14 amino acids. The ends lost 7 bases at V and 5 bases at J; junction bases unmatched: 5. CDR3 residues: CASTGAGGTGELFF. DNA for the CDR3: TGTGCCAGCACGGGAGCGGGGGGAACCGGGGAGCTGTTTTTT.